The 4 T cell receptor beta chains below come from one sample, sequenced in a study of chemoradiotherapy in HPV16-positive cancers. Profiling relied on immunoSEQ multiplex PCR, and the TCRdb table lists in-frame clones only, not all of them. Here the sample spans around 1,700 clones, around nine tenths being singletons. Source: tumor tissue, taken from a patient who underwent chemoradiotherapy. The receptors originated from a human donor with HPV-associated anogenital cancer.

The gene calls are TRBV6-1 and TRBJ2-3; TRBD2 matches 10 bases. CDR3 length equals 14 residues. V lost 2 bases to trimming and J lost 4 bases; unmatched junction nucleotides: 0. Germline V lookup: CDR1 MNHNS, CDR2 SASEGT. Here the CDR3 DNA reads TGTGCCAGCAGTGAACTAGCGGGAGCAGATACGCAGTATTTT. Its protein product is CASSELAGADTQYF.

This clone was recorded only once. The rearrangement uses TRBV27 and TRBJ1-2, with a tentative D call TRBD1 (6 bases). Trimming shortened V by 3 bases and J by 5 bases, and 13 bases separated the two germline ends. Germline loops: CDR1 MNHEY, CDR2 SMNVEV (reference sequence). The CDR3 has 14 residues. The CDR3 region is CASSFFGGQYGYTF. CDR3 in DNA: TGTGCCAGCAGTTTCTTTGGGGGGCAATATGGCTACACCTTC.

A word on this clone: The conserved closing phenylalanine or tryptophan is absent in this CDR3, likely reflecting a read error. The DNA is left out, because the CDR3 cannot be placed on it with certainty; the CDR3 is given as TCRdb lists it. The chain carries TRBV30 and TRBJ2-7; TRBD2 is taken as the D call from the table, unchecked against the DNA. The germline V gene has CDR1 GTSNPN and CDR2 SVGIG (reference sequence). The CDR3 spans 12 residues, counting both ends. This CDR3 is CAWSLSGGAHFL.

CDR3 region: CASSLGLGRERSGELFF. CDR3 bases: TGTGCCAGCAGCCTAGGCCTTGGACGGGAGAGGTCCGGGGAGCTGTTTTTT. The chain is built from TRBV7-9 and TRBJ2-2; D might be TRBD2 (6 bases). The CDR3 loop spans 17 amino acids. CDR1 is SEHNR and CDR2 is FQNEAQ in the germline V gene (reference sequence). Trimming took 5 bases from V and 6 from J, leaving 22 bases between them.